A selection of T cell receptor beta chains follows, all from one sample in a study of T cells in Graves' hyperthyroidism and ophthalmopathy. TCRdb redid the calling of the multiplex PCR reads with MiXCR, one entry per CDR3 protein. Of about 560,000 distinct CDR3 sequences in the sample, approximately 15% are singletons; the top ten hold roughly 7.3%. The sample was blood. These TCRs come from a woman aged 25 to 39 with Graves' hyperthyroidism. Both conserved end residues are part of each CDR3. D genes are given only for firm matches. Clone size is not always given. Where it is, it says once, few, many or a class for expanded clones.

clone_size	v_call	j_call	d_call	cdr3_aa	cdr3_nt
few	TRBV6-6	TRBJ2-1	-	CASSYSTRLSGDEQFF	TGTGCCAGCAGTTACTCGACCCGGCTCTCAGGGGATGAGCAGTTCTTC
many	TRBV7-2	TRBJ2-7	-	CASSTGLGLSTEQYF	TGTGCCAGCAGCACCGGGTTGGGCCTGAGCACCGAGCAGTACTTC
many	TRBV28	TRBJ2-1	TRBD2	CASSFGGWGNEQFF	TGTGCCAGCAGTTTCGGGGGGTGGGGCAATGAGCAGTTCTTC
many	TRBV6-2/TRBV6-3	TRBJ2-1	-	CASSLVRGPSYNEQFF	TGTGCCAGCAGTTTAGTTCGGGGGCCCTCATACAATGAGCAGTTCTTC
-	TRBV25-1	TRBJ2-1	TRBD2	CASEGLANEQFF	TGTGCCAGCGAGGGACTAGCCAATGAGCAGTTCTTC
many	TRBV7-9	TRBJ2-7	-	CASSSTGFEQYF	TGTGCCAGCAGCTCCACAGGGTTCGAGCAGTACTTC
many	TRBV3-1	TRBJ2-7	-	CASSLPDTGHEQYF	TGTGCCAGCAGCCTTCCGGACACAGGCCACGAGCAGTACTTC
few	TRBV4-1	TRBJ2-5	TRBD1	CASSQGPETGGSQETQYF	TGCGCCAGCAGCCAAGGCCCCGAGACAGGGGGTAGCCAAGAGACCCAGTACTTC
-	TRBV12-3/TRBV12-4	TRBJ2-7	-	CASSPPTGFEQYF	TGTGCCAGCAGCCCCCCCACAGGGTTCGAGCAGTACTTC
few	TRBV15	TRBJ2-1	-	CATSTSRNEQFF	TGTGCCACCAGCACTTCGAGGAATGAGCAGTTCTTC
-	TRBV7-3	TRBJ1-2	TRBD1	CASSLTGGGEYYGYTF	TGTGCCAGCAGCTTAACGGGAGGGGGCGAGTACTATGGCTACACCTTC
many	TRBV5-6	TRBJ2-3	TRBD1	CASSLWFQGALGTQYF	TGTGCCAGCAGCCTGTGGTTTCAGGGGGCGCTCGGTACGCAGTATTTT
few	TRBV29-1	TRBJ2-3	TRBD2	CSAGLAEDTQYF	TGCAGCGCCGGACTAGCGGAGGATACGCAGTATTTT
many	TRBV2	TRBJ1-1	-	CASLSPGKGAFF	TGTGCCAGCCTGTCCCCGGGCAAGGGAGCTTTCTTT
many	TRBV7-3	TRBJ1-1	-	CASSLGQTNEAFF	TGTGCCAGCAGCTTAGGGCAGACTAATGAAGCTTTCTTT
many	TRBV20-1	TRBJ1-1	-	CSAKRDTTYTEAFF	TGCAGTGCAAAAAGGGACACCACGTACACTGAAGCTTTCTTT
-	TRBV28	TRBJ1-5	TRBD1	CASRRQGISLSQPQHF	TGTGCCAGCAGAAGACAGGGGATAAGCCTTAGTCAGCCCCAGCATTTT
many	TRBV27	TRBJ2-1	-	CASARGEIEQFF	TGTGCCAGCGCTAGAGGAGAAATTGAGCAGTTCTTC